The 23 T cell receptor beta chains in this list originate from one sample, sequenced in a study of T cell responses to AZD1222 COVID-19 vaccine. Clones were read by immunoSEQ multiplex PCR, and TCRdb kept only the in-frame ones, dropping some. The sample shows about 160,000 clones, 75% to 95% of them seen only once. This material consisted of peripheral blood, taken 28 days after the second AZD1222 dose. The receptors come from an adult who received the AZD1222 COVID-19 vaccine.

The rearrangement joins TRBV6-4 to TRBJ1-2; 7 bases agree with TRBD1. V trimming: 6 bases; J trimming: 7 bases; junction bases outside the gene matches: 8. The CDR3 spans 13 residues. In germline, CDR1 is MRHNA, CDR2 SNTAGT. CDR3 nucleotide sequence: TGTGCCAGCAGCGGGACAGTCGGGACTGGCTACACCTTC. It translates to CASSGTVGTGYTF.

The CDR3 DNA reads as TGTGCCAGCTCAACTCGTGGGGGGAATCAGCCCCAGCATTTT. Translating gives CASSTRGGNQPQHF. The gene calls are TRBV2 and TRBJ1-5; TRBD1 might be the D (5 bases). Germline CDR1 is SNHLY and CDR2 is FYNNEI. The CDR3 is made up of 14 amino acids. V gave up 8 bases and J gave up 4 bases, with 15 bases separating them.

The chain uses TRBV4-1 and TRBJ2-1, with 10 bases identical to TRBD2. V lost 3 bases, J lost 9 bases, and 8 bases stayed unmatched. Germline CDR1 MGHRA, CDR2 YSYEKL. The CDR3 is 15 amino acids. Written as DNA, the CDR3 is TGCGCCAGCAGCCACCCTAGCGGGAGATTAAGTGAGCAGTTCTTC. It yields the protein CASSHPSGRLSEQFF.

The chain uses TRBV27 and TRBJ2-7; 7 bases map to TRBD2. CDR3 length: 15 residues. Germline lookup yields CDR1 MNHEY and CDR2 SMNVEV (reference sequence). V was pared by 3 bases and J by 2 bases, with 7 bases of the junction left unmatched. The CDR3, as DNA: TGTGCCAGCAGTTTTGTGGCGGGAGAGGCCTACGAGCAGTACTTC. It is translated as CASSFVAGEAYEQYF.

This chain links TRBV11-2 with TRBJ2-7; TRBD2 matches at 10 bases. J lost 4 bases, V lost 5 bases, and 11 bases had no gene match. The CDR3 is made up of 16 amino acids. Germline V gene data show CDR1 as SGHAT and CDR2 as FQNNGV. CDR3 coding DNA: TGTGCCAGCAGCGCGACTCTAGCGGGAGAAGGATACGAGCAGTACTTC. It yields the protein CASSATLAGEGYEQYF. The variable domain in full, completed from reference TRBV11-2 and TRBJ2-7, reads EAGVAQSPRYKIIEKRQSVAFWCNPISGHATLYWYQQILGQGPKLLIQFQNNGVVDDSQLPKDRFSAERLKGVDSTLKIQPAKLEDSAVYLCASSATLAGEGYEQYFGPGTRLTVT.

The chain employs TRBV30 and TRBJ1-1, with TRBD1 matching over 10 bases. Unmatched junction bases numbered 6, after V lost 1 base and J lost 4 bases. CDR1 is GTSNPN and CDR2 is SVGIG in the germline V gene (reference sequence). The CDR3 totals 15 residues. CDR3 in amino acids: CAWSGLGTGVTEAFF. The CDR3 DNA reads TGTGCCTGGAGTGGCTTAGGGACAGGGGTCACTGAAGCTTTCTTT.

The rearrangement joins TRBV11-3 to TRBJ2-1; the match to TRBD2 covers 9 bases. The junction had 5 bases not matched to a gene; V was cut back by 4 bases and J by 4 bases. The CDR3 length is 15 residues. From germline, CDR1 is SGHNT and CDR2 YENEEA. The CDR3 DNA reads as TGTGCCAGCAGCTATCGACTAGCGGCGTACAATGAGCAGTTCTTC. Its translation is CASSYRLAAYNEQFF.

The chain employs TRBV6-5 and TRBJ2-1; 7 bases match TRBD2. The CDR3 spans 14 residues. CDR1 and CDR2 (germline): MNHEY, SVGAGI. V shed 7 bases and J 5 bases; nucleotides not matched to a gene: 8. CDR3 sequence (DNA): TGTGCCAGCATGAGTAGCGGGCGTCACAATGAGCAGTTCTTC. Its translation is CASMSSGRHNEQFF.

V usage is TRBV5-1 and J usage is TRBJ2-2; tentative D call: TRBD2 (5 bases). The V end lost 2 bases, the J end lost 5 bases, and 13 bases lay between the germline ends. Germline CDR1 is SGHRS and CDR2 is YFSETQ. This CDR3 is built from 15 residues. The CDR3 sequence: CASSFYEGSTGELFF. CDR3 nucleotides: TGCGCCAGCAGCTTTTACGAGGGATCTACCGGGGAGCTGTTTTTT.

CDR3 sequence: CASSFRGTGQNTEAFF. CDR3 DNA sequence: TGTGCCAGCAGCTTTCGGGGGACAGGACAGAACACTGAAGCTTTCTTT. The chain joins TRBV7-9 to TRBJ1-1; 8 positions agree with TRBD1. This CDR3 has 16 amino acids. Germline V CDR1 and CDR2: SEHNR, FQNEAQ (reference sequence). V shed 3 bases, J shed 1 base, and the junction held 7 bases outside the gene matches.

The chain has TRBV5-6 and TRBJ2-7; D possibly corresponds to TRBD2 (6 bases). Per the germline V gene, CDR1 is SGHDT and CDR2 is YYEEEE. This CDR3 contains 15 residues. Deletions cut 1 base from V and 4 bases from J, with 15 bases between. DNA for the CDR3: TGTGCCAGCAGCTTGAGTCCAATAGCGGCTTACGAGCAGTACTTC. Amino acids: CASSLSPIAAYEQYF.

J is TRBJ1-1 and V is TRBV27; 9 nucleotides agree with TRBD1. The ends lost 6 bases at V and 5 bases at J; junction bases unmatched: 10. The CDR3 totals 15 residues. Germline V gene lookup returns CDR1 MNHEY and CDR2 SMNVEV (reference sequence). CDR3 loop: CASRLQGAARTEAFF. The CDR3 region has the DNA TGTGCCAGCAGATTACAGGGGGCGGCACGGACTGAAGCTTTCTTT.

V gene TRBV5-5 combines with J gene TRBJ2-2; 9 bases align to TRBD2. The trim removed 0 bases at V and 0 bases at J, leaving 0 bases unmatched. CDR1 is SGHKS, CDR2 YYEKEE, per germline (reference sequence). This CDR3 spans 16 amino acids. CDR3 amino acids: CASSLGLAANTGELFF. The CDR3, as DNA: TGTGCCAGCAGCTTGGGACTAGCGGCGAACACCGGGGAGCTGTTTTTT.

This chain connects TRBV18 to TRBJ1-2; no reliable D call. The CDR3 is 14 amino acids. Per germline, CDR1 KGHSH and CDR2 LQKENI. Trimming pared 1 base from V and 0 bases from J, leaving 6 bases between. CDR3 nucleotide sequence: TGTGCCAGCTCACCACAGTCAGCTAACTATGGCTACACCTTC. This encodes CASSPQSANYGYTF.

The chain has TRBV3-1 (or the pseudogene TRBV3-2) and TRBJ2-7; no reliable D call. There are 11 residues in the CDR3. The V gene lost 5 bases and the J gene lost 2 bases, with 4 bases spanning the gap. Per germline, CDR1 LGHDT and CDR2 YNNKEL (reference sequence). The CDR3 DNA sequence: TGTGCCAGCAGCAACACCTACGAGCAGTACTTC. Its translation: CASSNTYEQYF.

The rearrangement links TRBV11-3 to TRBJ1-5; 9 bases fit TRBD1. The CDR3 runs to 19 residues. V trimming: 5 bases; J trimming: 2 bases; junction bases outside the gene matches: 16. Germline V gene data show CDR1 as SGHNT and CDR2 as YENEEA. The CDR3 DNA reads TGTGCCAGCAGCCCATCTGGACAGGGGAATGGTCGATGCAATCAGCCCCAGCATTTT. This translates into CASSPSGQGNGRCNQPQHF.

CDR3 loop: CAISGVLAGGSEQYF. DNA of the CDR3: TGTGCCATCAGTGGTGTTCTAGCGGGAGGTTCCGAGCAGTACTTC. The chain couples TRBV10-3 to TRBJ2-7; 11 bases fit TRBD2. From germline, CDR1 is ENHRY and CDR2 SYGVKD. This CDR3 is 15 amino acids long. J gave up 6 bases and V 4 bases, and 8 bases lay outside the gene matches.

The chain combines TRBV2 with TRBJ1-3, with D hard to call. The CDR3 has 15 amino acids. Trimming took 4 bases from V and 4 from J, leaving 14 bases between them. The V gene's germline CDR1 is SNHLY and CDR2 FYNNEI. This CDR3 reads CASSASVGAGNTIYF. CDR3 DNA sequence: TGTGCCAGCAGTGCCTCAGTCGGAGCAGGAAACACCATATATTTT.

The rearrangement links TRBV7-9 to TRBJ1-6; D is perhaps TRBD1 (5 bases). The CDR3 is made up of 14 amino acids. With 8 bases removed from V and 8 bases from J, the gap between germline ends came to 16 bases. The germline gives CDR1 SEHNR, CDR2 FQNEAQ (reference sequence). The CDR3: CASGRDALDSPLHF. DNA for the CDR3: TGTGCCAGCGGCCGGGACGCCCTAGATTCACCCCTCCACTTT.

The V gene is TRBV6-5, the J gene TRBJ2-1; no definite D call. CDR1 is MNHEY, CDR2 SVGAGI, per germline. The CDR3 has 10 residues. The V gene lost 5 bases and the J gene lost 8 bases, with 4 bases spanning the gap. The CDR3 nucleotides are TGTGCCAGCAGTAATTATGAGCAGTTCTTC. This sequence encodes CASSNYEQFF.

The genes are TRBV10-3 and TRBJ1-1; no reliable D call. Per the germline V gene, CDR1 is ENHRY and CDR2 is SYGVKD. V was shortened by 4 bases and J by 10 bases, with 10 bases between the two germline ends. This CDR3 is 11 amino acids long. CDR3 in DNA: TGTGCCATCAGTGGACCCGGAGTAGCTTTCTTT. Protein: CAISGPGVAFF.

The chain has TRBV27 and TRBJ2-7; 8 nucleotides agree with TRBD1. The CDR3 contains 15 residues. In germline, CDR1 is MNHEY, CDR2 SMNVEV (reference sequence). V lost 5 bases to trimming and J lost 6 bases; unmatched junction nucleotides: 12. CDR3 nucleotide sequence: TGTGCCAGCAGTCCGCGGACAGGGCAATGGACCGAGCAGTACTTC. Protein sequence: CASSPRTGQWTEQYF.

The V call is TRBV19, the J call TRBJ1-2, with D unclear. V was clipped by 5 bases and J by 10 bases, with 20 bases between them. Germline V gene sequence: CDR1 LNHDA, CDR2 SQIVND (reference sequence). The CDR3 runs 14 residues. The CDR3 DNA sequence: TGTGCCAGTAGTCCAGACTCCGGGCCCACTTCCTACACCTTC. Translation gives CASSPDSGPTSYTF.